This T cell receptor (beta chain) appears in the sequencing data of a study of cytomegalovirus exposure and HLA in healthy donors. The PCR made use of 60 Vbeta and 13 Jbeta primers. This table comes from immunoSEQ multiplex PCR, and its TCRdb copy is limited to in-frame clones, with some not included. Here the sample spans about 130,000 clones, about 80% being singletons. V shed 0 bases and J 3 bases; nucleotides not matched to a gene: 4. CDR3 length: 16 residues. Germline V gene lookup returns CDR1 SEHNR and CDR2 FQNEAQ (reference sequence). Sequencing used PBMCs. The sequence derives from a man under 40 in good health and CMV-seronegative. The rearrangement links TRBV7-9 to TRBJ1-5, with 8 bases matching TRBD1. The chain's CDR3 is CASSLASGGHNQPQHF. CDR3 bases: TGTGCCAGCAGCTTAGCATCAGGGGGCCACAATCAGCCCCAGCATTTT.